This T cell receptor (beta chain) was profiled in a study of circulating and synovial CD4+ cells in juvenile arthritis (dated by TCRdb to the mid-2010s). In terms of the full investigation: Within each patient, the study compared the TCRbeta CDR3 repertoires of three groups: circulating HLA-DR+ CD4 T cells, bulk blood CD4 T cells, and synovial CD4 T cells. Repertoire sequencing was performed with the aim of confirming enrichment of synovial clonotypes in a circulating synovial-like CD4 T cell subset. Study-wide conclusions, independent of this receptor: No difference between circulating pathogenic-like lymphocytes and bulk blood T cells was detected by traditional Vbeta family usage analysis. Because CPL samples and bulk blood CD4 samples differed in T cell genome counts by at least an order of magnitude, sample-size effects were addressed. Circulating pathogenic-like lymphocytes clustered together with synovial T cells, and compared with bulk blood, the circulating pathogenic-like lymphocytes shared a substantially higher fraction of CDR3 sequences with synovium. Compared with bulk blood CD4 repertoires, both the synovial and the circulating pathogenic-like lymphocyte repertoires were less diverse, and some CPL samples were as oligoclonal as synovium. Since overlap with synovium went up as sequencing depth increased, the measured fractions of shared clonotypes likely underestimated the full repertoire overlap.

CDR1 and CDR2 are read off the germline V gene (reference sequence) as GTSNPN and SVGIG. V is shortened by 0 bases, J by 4 bases, and the region joining them spans 10 bases. The CDR3, from cysteine to phenylalanine, totals 14 residues. CDR3 DNA only is kept here, 42 bases in frame from base 1. Libraries were made using the immunoSEQ multiplex PCR assay. TCRbeta CDR3 sequencing was performed as a commercial service by an external provider. As for how the authors treated the data: The analyses used productive nucleotide sequences together with amino acid sequences obtained by in silico translation. Diversity was quantified by Renyi entropy over a range of alpha values, with sample size equalised by taking the median of 200 repeated subsamples. The distance between each pair of repertoires was calculated as one minus the Chao-modified Jaccard index, which corrects for under-sampling, and this distance was used for clustering. Frequency-weighted overlap with synovial clonotypes was computed over 200 sample sizes, 200 draws without replacement each, and reported at the smaller sample's size. Here the immuneACCESS table is served through TCRdb, limited to in-frame sequences with V and J called. Missing clones are a known gap in these copies; in checked studies unresolved V genes cover under half, and the rest lacks a known reason. V, J and clone size reflect that table, while D and trimming were determined from the DNA. The sample contains some 15,000 clones, approximately 80% of them found a single time. The ten largest clones take up approximately 4% of the sample.

Notes on this clone: Its antigen remains unidentified. No base-level quality is on record; no much larger clone is a single base apart.

Donors of the sequenced samples were patients with active juvenile idiopathic arthritis. Right after thawing, the cells went straight into sorting, and Live/Dead Fixable Near-IR Stain was used to exclude dead cells. Here the chain combines TRBV30 and TRBJ1-5; a tentative D call is TRBD1 (6 bases match). The receptor comes from a human patient with juvenile idiopathic arthritis. Some clones in this sample may be carry-over from other donors' samples. The source material was CD4+ T cells from synovial fluid. The nucleotide sequence reads as follows: TGTGCCTGGAGTGTTTGGACAGCGAATCAGCCCCAGCATTTT. It is translated as CAWSVWTANQPQHF.